This TCR beta chain comes out of a study of CD8+ T cells in alopecia areata. Study-level background: The tofacitinib course ran for 6 to 18 months and was followed by 6 months off drug. Study-level points and caveats: Clonality in lesional scalp, especially alopecia totalis/universalis, exceeded that of normal scalp.

CDR1 and CDR2 (germline): GTSNPN, SVGIG (reference sequence). The CDR3 is 10 amino acids. Trimming removed 5 bases from V and 6 bases from J, with 8 bases in between. Notes on this clone: The antigen is not known.

The treatment denotes: oral pan-JAK inhibitor, 5-10 mg twice daily. Extracted from the samples, RNA was reverse transcribed into cDNA to serve as the sequencing template. Repertoires were generated with immunoSEQ multiplex PCR, while TCRdb's copy carries only in-frame clones and drops some. The top ten hold roughly 1.3% of the sample, which has 150,000 to 200,000 clones, around 64% seen once. The rearrangement uses TRBV30 and TRBJ2-7, with D possibly matching TRBD2 (6 bases). The receptor was derived from a human donor with alopecia areata. The source was CD4+ T cells sorted from blood, collected around week 47, from a patient treated with tofacitinib. CDR3 amino acids: CAWGGIEQYF. For the CDR3, the DNA is TGTGCCTGGGGGGGGATCGAGCAGTACTTC.